This TCR beta chain was documented in a study of cytomegalovirus exposure and HLA in healthy donors. The wider study: Some 77 million unique TCRs from HLA-typed donors were held in an early release of data.

Primers for the PCR totalled 60 Vbeta and 13 Jbeta. Only in-frame clones appear in the TCRdb table, and some are missing; sequencing was by immunoSEQ multiplex PCR. The data hold fewer than 45,000 clones, with over 60% observed a single time. Deletions cut 1 base from V and 9 bases from J, with 19 bases between. CDR1 SGHVS and CDR2 FQNEAQ come from the germline V gene. The CDR3 loop spans 17 amino acids. In regard to this clone: What it binds is unknown.

Study-level points and caveats: An analysis that was carried out later associated 15,000 to 20,000 TCR beta sequences with HLA alleles at 0.05 false discovery rate.

This chain joins TRBV7-8 and TRBJ1-6; D is possibly TRBD1 (6 bases). The sample taken for sequencing was PBMCs. The origin of this receptor is a woman in her twenties or thirties in good health and CMV-seronegative. CDR3 DNA: TGTGCCAGCAGCTTAGTCTTATCCAGGGGTGCCCCTTCACCCCTCCACTTT. Translated: CASSLVLSRGAPSPLHF.